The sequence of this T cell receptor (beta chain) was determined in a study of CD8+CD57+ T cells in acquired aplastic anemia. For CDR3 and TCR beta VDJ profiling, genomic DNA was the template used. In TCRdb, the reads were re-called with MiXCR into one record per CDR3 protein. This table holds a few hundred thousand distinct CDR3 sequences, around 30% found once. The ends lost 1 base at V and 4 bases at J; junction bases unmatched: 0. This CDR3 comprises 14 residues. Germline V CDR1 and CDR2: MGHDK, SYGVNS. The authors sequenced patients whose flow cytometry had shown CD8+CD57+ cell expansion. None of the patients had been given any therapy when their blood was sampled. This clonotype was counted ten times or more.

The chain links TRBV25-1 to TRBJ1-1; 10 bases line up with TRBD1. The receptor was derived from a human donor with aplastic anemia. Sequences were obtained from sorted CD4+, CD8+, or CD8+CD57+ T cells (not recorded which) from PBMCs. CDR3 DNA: TGTGCCAGCAGTGAATGGACAGGGGGCACTGAAGCTTTCTTT. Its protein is CASSEWTGGTEAFF.